A single sample is the source of the 18 T cell receptor beta chains below, sequenced in a study of blood T cells in healthy people across ages. For the second PCR, which ran for about 6 to 12 cycles, a sample-barcoded 5' primer and a J-beta primer mix were used. TCRdb itself ran the 5' RACE reads through MiXCR, one entry per CDR3 protein. The sample carries over 600,000 distinct CDR3 sequences, less than 60% recorded once. The sequenced sample consisted of blood. These receptors were obtained from a man older than 75 in good health.

The CDR3 is CASSQTGRRGYTF. The CDR3 bases are TGTGCCAGCAGTCAGACAGGGCGGAGAGGCTACACCTTC. The gene calls are TRBV12-3 or TRBV12-4 and TRBJ1-2; 7 bases map to TRBD1. This CDR3 comprises 13 residues. Germline trimming cut 5 bases from V and 8 bases from J; bases unmatched to any gene: 8.

This clonotype has only a few counts. The rearrangement joins TRBV29-1 to TRBJ2-7; 14 bases are a match to TRBD2. The V gene's germline CDR1 is SQVTM and CDR2 ANQGSEA. CDR3 size: 23 residues. V shed 2 bases and J 2 bases; nucleotides not matched to a gene: 26. The CDR3 is CSVEWAGGKGLGTSGRTTYEQYF. The CDR3 nucleotides are TGCAGCGTTGAATGGGCAGGGGGGAAGGGACTCGGGACTAGCGGGAGAACAACCTACGAGCAGTACTTC.

On this clonotype: One base away lies a much larger clone, so this may be a sequencing read error. This chain links TRBV20-1 with TRBJ2-1; no clear D. V was shortened by 5 bases and J by 10 bases, with 12 bases between the two germline ends. CDR1 is DFQATT and CDR2 is SNEGSKA in the germline V gene (reference sequence). This CDR3 is 11 amino acids long. CDR3 coding DNA: TGCAGTGCTCTGAACACCTACGAGCAGTTCTTC. This translates into CSALNTYEQFF.

This rearrangement joins TRBV12-3 or TRBV12-4 to TRBJ1-1; no clear D gene. V lost 1 base and J 0 bases, leaving 6 bases between the germline ends. The CDR3 covers 14 residues. The CDR3 DNA reads TGTGCCAGCAGTTTAGTGGACGTGAACACTGAAGCTTTCTTT. Protein sequence: CASSLVDVNTEAFF.

The rearrangement joins TRBV6-5 to TRBJ2-7, with 8 bases lining up with TRBD1. V was clipped by 2 bases and J by 3 bases; unmatched bases: 6. This CDR3 has 15 residues. Per germline, CDR1 MNHEY and CDR2 SVGAGI. In DNA, the CDR3 is TGTGCCAGCAGTTACGCCCTGGGGACAGGCTACGAGCAGTACTTC. Protein product: CASSYALGTGYEQYF.

The chain has TRBV5-1 and TRBJ1-2; possible D gene TRBD1, 5 bases. There are 14 residues in the CDR3. The V and J ends lost 2 bases and 6 bases respectively, with 14 bases between them. Germline CDR1 reads SGHRS; CDR2 reads YFSETQ. CDR3 sequence (DNA): TGCGCCAGCAGCTTCGTTGGGGGAGCGGATGGCTACACCTTC. Its protein product is CASSFVGGADGYTF.

The table lists this clonotype with a few counts. The V gene is TRBV6-5, the J gene TRBJ2-1; 11 bases match TRBD2. With V trimmed by 1 base and J by 9 bases, 8 bases remained unmatched. The germline CDR1 and CDR2 sequences are MNHEY and SVGAGI. This CDR3 has 16 residues. The CDR3 loop reads CASSYLTSGVGTEQFF. In nucleotides, the CDR3 is TGTGCCAGCAGTTACTTGACTAGCGGGGTGGGTACTGAGCAGTTCTTC.

Notes on this clonotype: This may be a read error, as it is one base from a much larger clone. The chain uses TRBV9 and TRBJ2-3; perhaps D is TRBD1 or TRBD2 (5 bases each). The CDR3 is made up of 15 amino acids. Per the germline V gene, CDR1 is SGDLS and CDR2 is YYNGEE. Here the CDR3 reads CASSVGGRSTGTQYF. The CDR3 coding sequence is TGTGCCAGCAGCGTAGGGGGACGGAGCACAGGTACGCAGTATTTT.

The CDR3 DNA reads as TGTGCCAGCGGAACCCCTATAATTGGTGAGCAGTTCTTC. Translated, it gives CASGTPIIGEQFF. V usage is TRBV7-2 and J usage is TRBJ2-1, with D unclear. The germline V and J ends were trimmed by 8 bases and 9 bases, with 17 bases remaining between them. The CDR3 is 13 amino acids. The germline V gene encodes CDR1 SGHTA and CDR2 FQGNSA.

This clonotype appeared many times. For the CDR3, the DNA is TGCGCCAGCAGCTTGGGAGCGGAAGAGACCCAGTACTTC. Amino acid sequence: CASSLGAEETQYF. The J gene is TRBJ2-5, the V gene TRBV5-1, with D maybe TRBD2 (5 bases). From germline, CDR1 is SGHRS and CDR2 YFSETQ. This CDR3 is 13 amino acids long. The V end was cut by 0 bases, the J end by 3 bases, with 6 bases between.

This sequence joins TRBV4-3 and TRBJ2-7; TRBD2 aligns across 7 bases. The CDR3 has 14 amino acids. CDR1 is LGHNA, CDR2 YSLEER, per germline. The trim removed 4 bases at V and 6 bases at J, leaving 9 bases unmatched. The CDR3 DNA reads TGCGCCAGCAGCCTACGCGGGGGATGTGGCGAGCAGTACTTC. The encoded protein is CASSLRGGCGEQYF.

The chain links TRBV7-3 to TRBJ2-5, with 10 bases aligning to TRBD2. The CDR3 is 16 residues long. Trimming took 4 bases from V and 3 from J; bases not matched to a gene: 8. Germline CDR1 and CDR2: SGHTA and FQGTGA. The CDR3 protein is CASSSRLAGVEETQYF. The CDR3, as DNA: TGTGCCAGCAGCTCGAGGCTAGCGGGAGTTGAAGAGACCCAGTACTTC.

This clonotype has a handful of counts. This sequence joins TRBV25-1 and TRBJ2-1; 11 bases agree with TRBD2. This CDR3 spans 13 amino acids. The ends lost 8 bases at V and 4 bases at J; junction bases unmatched: 1. CDR1 and CDR2 (germline): MGHDK, SYGVNS. CDR3 region: CASSSGRYNEQFF. CDR3 DNA sequence: TGTGCCAGCTCTAGCGGGAGGTACAATGAGCAGTTCTTC.

The rearrangement links TRBV29-1 to TRBJ2-5, with 8 positions matching TRBD2. Germline V gene sequence: CDR1 SQVTM, CDR2 ANQGSEA. This CDR3 is built from 12 residues. After removal of 8 bases from V and 3 bases from J, the junction contained 5 bases not matched to a gene. In nucleotides, the CDR3 is TGCAGCCCACGGACTAGCAAAGAGACCCAGTACTTC. Its protein product is CSPRTSKETQYF.

The chain couples TRBV20-1 to TRBJ2-1; D gene unclear. Germline-derived CDR1 and CDR2 are DFQATT and SNEGSKA (reference sequence). Trimming left V 3 bases short and J 9 bases short, with 12 bases between. The CDR3 spans 12 residues. As DNA, the CDR3 is TGCAGTGCTAGGGAAGTGTCAACTGAGCAGTTCTTC. It translates to CSAREVSTEQFF.

This clonotype has a handful of counts. The CDR3 loop is CASMVGYGYTF. CDR3 sequence (DNA): TGTGCCAGCATGGTAGGCTACGGCTACACCTTC. This rearrangement joins TRBV28 to TRBJ1-2; D not resolved. Germline V lookup: CDR1 MDHEN, CDR2 SYDVKM. The CDR3 is 11 amino acids. V lost 7 bases, J lost 8 bases, and 11 bases lay in between.

This chain uses TRBV5-1 with TRBJ2-1; tentative D call: TRBD2 (5 bases). With 0 bases removed from V and 8 bases from J, the gap between germline ends came to 15 bases. CDR1 SGHRS and CDR2 YFSETQ come from the germline V gene. The CDR3 is 15 amino acids. This CDR3 reads CASSLVVEGHDEQFF. The CDR3 nucleotides are TGCGCCAGCAGCTTGGTGGTTGAGGGCCACGATGAGCAGTTCTTC. Together with reference TRBV5-1 and TRBJ2-1, the CDR3 gives the full variable domain: KAGVTQTPRYLIKTRGQQVTLSCSPISGHRSVSWYQQTPGQGLQFLFEYFSETQRNKGNFPGRFSGRQFSNSRSEMNVSTLELGDSALYLCASSLVVEGHDEQFFGPGTRLTVL.

This clonotype was seen more than once but under ten times. The J gene is TRBJ2-5, the V gene TRBV29-1; TRBD1 aligns across 7 bases. The CDR3 covers 13 residues. Germline CDR1 SQVTM, CDR2 ANQGSEA. V lost 7 bases and J lost 1; bases outside the gene matches: 6. CDR3 DNA: TGCAGCGCGGACAGGTCGTCCCAAGAGACCCAGTACTTC. It encodes CSADRSSQETQYF.